Shown below are 6 T cell receptor beta chains from a single sample sequenced in a study of T cell responses to AZD1222 COVID-19 vaccine. Generated by immunoSEQ multiplex PCR, the TCRdb table keeps only in-frame clones and is missing some. The sample records over 100,000 clones, about 89% being singletons. The specimen comprised peripheral blood, sampled 28 days after the second dose of the MenACWY control vaccine. These receptors originate from an adult who received the MenACWY meningococcal vaccine as a control.

This clone was seen once. The V gene is TRBV4-2, the J gene TRBJ2-5, with 8 nucleotides matching TRBD2. The CDR3 has 15 amino acids. Germline V gene lookup returns CDR1 LGHNA and CDR2 YNFKEQ. V lost 0 bases and J lost 3; bases outside the gene matches: 3. The DNA of the CDR3 is TGTGCCAGCAGCCAAGATCCGGGGGGGAAAGAGACCCAGTACTTC. Protein: CASSQDPGGKETQYF.

This clone was detected a few times. The rearrangement joins TRBV11-1 to TRBJ2-3, with D perhaps TRBD1 or TRBD2 (6 bases each). Looked up from germline, CDR1 is SGHAT and CDR2 is FQDESV (reference sequence). Trimming removed 1 base from V and 6 bases from J, with 14 bases in between. The CDR3 contains 15 residues. The CDR3 bases are TGTGCCAGCAGCTTAGTTTACGGGGGCGGTGATACGCAGTATTTT. As protein: CASSLVYGGGDTQYF.

CDR3 sequence reads: CASGPTENYEQYF. The CDR3 DNA reads TGTGCCAGCGGCCCGACCGAGAACTACGAGCAGTACTTC. This rearrangement joins TRBV6-5 to TRBJ2-7; D ambiguous. CDR3 size: 13 residues. The ends were cut back, 8 bases at V and 3 bases at J, with 14 bases in the middle. CDR1 is MNHEY, CDR2 SVGAGI, per germline.

The J gene is TRBJ2-5, the V gene TRBV5-1; 8 bases fit TRBD1. There are 16 residues in the CDR3. The junction had 11 bases not matched to a gene; V was cut back by 4 bases and J by 3 bases. In germline, CDR1 is SGHRS, CDR2 YFSETQ. Written as DNA, the CDR3 is TGCGCCAGCAGCCTGTTAGGACAGGGTAATGAAGAGACCCAGTACTTC. Translating gives CASSLLGQGNEETQYF.

V and J are TRBV7-2 and TRBJ2-2; TRBD1 might be the D (6 bases). Germline CDR1 SGHTA, CDR2 FQGNSA. Trimming took 5 bases from V and 9 from J, leaving 16 bases between them. The CDR3 sequence is 14 residues long. The CDR3 coding sequence is TGTGCCAGCAGCCTAACGTCCCAGGGGCGGGAGCTGTTTTTT. Its protein product is CASSLTSQGRELFF. The full variable domain, its missing parts supplied by reference TRBV7-2 and TRBJ2-2, is GAGVSQSPSNKVTEKGKDVELRCDPISGHTALYWYRQSLGQGLEFLIYFQGNSAPDKSGLPSDRFSAERTGGSVSTLTIQRTQQEDSAVYLCASSLTSQGRELFFGEGSRLTVL.

V gene TRBV19 combines with J gene TRBJ1-4, with D possibly matching TRBD1 (5 bases). Germline V gene data show CDR1 as LNHDA and CDR2 as SQIVND (reference sequence). The CDR3 is made up of 15 amino acids. V was shortened by 7 bases and J by 3 bases, with 15 bases between the two germline ends. The CDR3 spells CASIPSLGANEKLFF. Written as DNA, the CDR3 is TGTGCCAGTATCCCCAGTTTGGGGGCTAATGAAAAACTGTTTTTT. The variable domain in full, with the rest retrieved from reference TRBV19 and TRBJ1-4, is DGGITQSPKYLFRKEGQNVTLSCEQNLNHDAMYWYRQDPGQGLRLIYYSQIVNDFQKGDIAEGYSVSREKKESFPLTVTSAQKNPTAFYLCASIPSLGANEKLFFGSGTQLSVL.